This T cell receptor beta chain derives from a study of blood T cell repertoires in COVID-19. Libraries were prepared by immunoSEQ multiplex PCR; TCRdb keeps only in-frame clonotypes and omits some of them. The sample yields 100,000 or so clones, 80% to 95% seen once. Sequenced: peripheral blood. The sequence was collected from a man between 60 and 70 years old with acute or convalescent COVID-19.

CDR3 sequence: CASSTYGTDYGYTF. CDR3 sequence (DNA): TGCGCCAGCAGCACATACGGGACAGACTATGGCTACACCTTC. V gene TRBV5-1 combines with J gene TRBJ1-2, with 7 bases aligning to TRBD1. Per germline, CDR1 SGHRS and CDR2 YFSETQ. After removal of 4 bases from V and 3 bases from J, the junction contained 6 bases not matched to a gene. The CDR3 extends over 14 amino acids.